This is a list of T cell receptor beta chains from one sample in a study of cytomegalovirus exposure and HLA in healthy donors. Profiling relied on immunoSEQ multiplex PCR, and the TCRdb table lists in-frame clones only, not all of them. The sample contains about 130,000 clones, approximately 61% of which appear only once. The sample comprised PBMCs. The origin of the receptors is a human donor in good health. CDR3s include the opening cysteine and the closing phenylalanine or tryptophan. The D gene is left open where the match is weak. Clone size is given for some rows only: seen once, a few or many times, or a class if the clone is expanded.

TRBJ2-7 few NA TRBV14 TGTGCCAGCAGCCAAGATGGAGAGGACGAGCAGTACTTC CASSQDGEDEQYF
TRBJ2-5 NA NA TRBV5-4 TGTGCCAGCAGCCCCTCCACCGGGAGCCAAGAGACCCAGTACTTC CASSPSTGSQETQYF
TRBJ1-5 NA TRBD1 TRBV5-1 TGCGCCAGCAGTCGAACTGGGACAGGGAATCAGCCCCAGCATTTT CASSRTGTGNQPQHF
TRBJ1-2 few NA TRBV6-6 TGTGCCAGCAGTCCAACAGGGTTACAGGCCTCCGGCTACACCTTC CASSPTGLQASGYTF
TRBJ2-1 NA NA TRBV6-1 TGTGCCAGCAGTGAAAACGGTGTAGCAGAGCAGTTCTTC CASSENGVAEQFF
TRBJ2-5 NA NA TRBV7-9 TGTGCCAGCAGCCTACAGGGAGCCCAAGAGACCCAGTACTTC CASSLQGAQETQYF
TRBJ2-7 NA TRBD1 TRBV19 TGTGCCAGTCGCCCCGACAGGGCAACCTACGAGCAGTACTTC CASRPDRATYEQYF
TRBJ1-4 NA NA TRBV27 TGTGCCAGCAGTCACCGAGTTCACTCCCAAACTAATGAAAAACTGTTTTTT CASSHRVHSQTNEKLFF
TRBJ2-5 NA TRBD2 TRBV11-3 TGTGCCAGCAGCCCCAGAGCGGGGCGGGGAGAGACCCAGTACTTC CASSPRAGRGETQYF
TRBJ2-1 NA TRBD1 TRBV6-1 TGTGCCAGCAGCGGACAGGGCTATCACAATGAGCAGTTCTTC CASSGQGYHNEQFF
TRBJ1-6 NA NA TRBV9 TGTGCCAGCAGCGCGTACCCCGGGACGGAGGGATCACCCCTCCACTTT CASSAYPGTEGSPLHF
TRBJ2-3 NA NA TRBV25-1 TGTGCCAGCAGTGTAAGACAGGTGGAGGGGGCCAGTACGCAGTATTTT CASSVRQVEGASTQYF
TRBJ2-7 NA TRBD1 TRBV10-1 TGCGCCAGCAGCTCCGGGACAGGGCCCGACGAGCAGTACTTC CASSSGTGPDEQYF
TRBJ2-7 NA NA TRBV14 TGTGCCAGCAGTCGCTCCTACGAGCAGTACTTC CASSRSYEQYF
TRBJ1-1 NA TRBD1 TRBV11-3 TGTGCCAGCAGCACTCAGGGGGACACTGAAGCTTTCTTT CASSTQGDTEAFF
TRBJ1-1 few NA TRBV5-1 TGCGCCAGCAGTCCTGAGGCGCTGAACACTGAAGCTTTCTTT CASSPEALNTEAFF
TRBJ2-1 few NA TRBV7-9 TGTGCCAGCAGCTTCTCGGAGGGCCTAAATGAGCAGTTCTTC CASSFSEGLNEQFF
TRBJ1-3 NA TRBD1 TRBV11-3 TGTGCCAGCAGCACACACAGGGGGGCCTCTGGAAACACCATATATTTT CASSTHRGASGNTIYF
TRBJ1-4 NA TRBD1 TRBV6-5 TGTGCCAGCGGCAGGGGGCGGGAAAAACTGTTTTTT CASGRGREKLFF
TRBJ2-5 NA TRBD1 TRBV6-1 TGTGCCAGCAGGGACAGGGGAGAAGAGACCCAGTACTTC CASRDRGEETQYF
TRBJ2-7 NA NA TRBV19 TGTGCCAGTAGTGTGGACACCTACGAGCAGTACTTC CASSVDTYEQYF
TRBJ1-2 few NA TRBV2 TGTGCCAGCAGCCGGGAGGTTAACTATGGCTACACCTTC CASSREVNYGYTF
TRBJ2-4 NA TRBD1 TRBV28 TGTGCCAGCGGAGCCGGGACAGGGGAAAACATTCAGTACTTC CASGAGTGENIQYF
TRBJ2-3 NA TRBD1 TRBV2 TGTGCCAGCAGTGGGATGACAGGGGATAAAGGAGATACGCAGTATTTT CASSGMTGDKGDTQYF
TRBJ1-1 NA NA TRBV10-3 TGTGCCATCAGACAGAACTCAGGGGACACTGAAGCTTTCTTT CAIRQNSGDTEAFF
TRBJ1-2 few TRBD1 TRBV19 TGTGCCAGTAGACCACAGGGGCGGGGGGTCTATGGCTACACCTTC CASRPQGRGVYGYTF
TRBJ1-5 once TRBD1 TRBV4-1 TGCGCCAGCAGCCCCCGGACAGGGAATCAGCCCCAGCATTTT CASSPRTGNQPQHF
TRBJ2-1 few TRBD2 TRBV10-3 TGTGCCATCAGTGAAACGGGAGGACACAATGAGCAGTTCTTC CAISETGGHNEQFF
TRBJ2-7 NA TRBD2 TRBV15 TGTGCCACCAGCACCGCCCCGGGACTAGCGGGAGTCTACGAGCAGTACTTC CATSTAPGLAGVYEQYF
TRBJ2-1 NA TRBD1 TRBV5-1 TGCGCCAGCAGCCTGGCCGGGACAGGGGGCAGCTCCTACAATGAGCAGTTCTTC CASSLAGTGGSSYNEQFF
TRBJ2-7 NA NA TRBV29-1 TGCAGCGTTGAGCCAGGGGTTCTAGGCGAGCAGTACTTC CSVEPGVLGEQYF
TRBJ2-1 NA TRBD2 TRBV28 TGTGCCAGCAGTTCTTTCTTCCGGACTAGCGGGGTCCATGAGCAGTTCTTC CASSSFFRTSGVHEQFF
TRBJ2-1 NA NA TRBV9 TGTGCCAGCAGCGTAGACGGACTAGGGGGCAATGAGCAGTTCTTC CASSVDGLGGNEQFF
TRBJ1-5 NA NA TRBV29-1 TGCAGCGTTGGCAGGGCTTTCAATCAGCCCCAGCATTTT CSVGRAFNQPQHF
TRBJ1-2 NA NA TRBV28 TGTGCCAGCAGTTTATCGTTGGGCAACGGCTATGGCTACACCTTC CASSLSLGNGYGYTF
TRBJ2-7 few TRBD2 TRBV10-3 TGTGCCATCAGGGGGACTAGCGGGATTGGCGAGCAGTACTTC CAIRGTSGIGEQYF
TRBJ1-6 NA TRBD1 TRBV18 TGTGCCAGCTCACCCGGGACAGGGGGCTCTTCACCCCTCCACTTT CASSPGTGGSSPLHF
TRBJ1-5 NA NA TRBV20-1 TGCAGTGCTACCCACAATCAGCCCCAGCATTTT CSATHNQPQHF
TRBJ2-3 few TRBD2 TRBV6-5 TGTGCCAGCAGTTCAACTAGCGGGAGTGCAGATACGCAGTATTTT CASSSTSGSADTQYF
TRBJ1-2 NA NA TRBV19 TGTGCCAGTAGGCCCGCGGGTCCTAACTATGGCTACACCTTC CASRPAGPNYGYTF
TRBJ2-7 NA TRBD1 TRBV19 TGTGCCAGTAGTGGGACAGGGGGCTACGAGCAGTACTTC CASSGTGGYEQYF
TRBJ2-7 NA TRBD1 TRBV28 TGTGCCAGCAGTGGGGGACAGGGGGCTGTCGACGAGCAGTACTTC CASSGGQGAVDEQYF
TRBJ1-1 NA TRBD1 TRBV29-1 TGCAGCGCCTCCCAGACAGGGCGATACACTGAAGCTTTCTTT CSASQTGRYTEAFF
TRBJ2-3 NA NA TRBV18 TGTGCCAGCTCACCCGGGGGCACAGATACGCAGTATTTT CASSPGGTDTQYF
TRBJ2-7 NA NA TRBV5-1 TGCGCCAGCAGCTTACTACATGGTTCCTACGAGCAGTACTTC CASSLLHGSYEQYF
TRBJ1-5 NA TRBD1 TRBV5-1 TGCGCCAGCAGCGAGGGACAGGGGTATCAGCCCCAGCATTTT CASSEGQGYQPQHF
TRBJ2-7 NA TRBD1 TRBV28 TGTGCCAGCAGTTCCGAAGTTGACAGGGTTGAGCAGTACTTC CASSSEVDRVEQYF
TRBJ2-5 once TRBD2 TRBV10-2 TGCGCCAGCAGGGGAAGCCTAGCGGGAGGAGAAGAGACCCAGTACTTC CASRGSLAGGEETQYF
TRBJ2-3 NA NA TRBV28 TGTGCCAGCAGTTCGCCACAGGTGCCTTTCACAGATACGCAGTATTTT CASSSPQVPFTDTQYF
TRBJ2-2 few NA TRBV27 TGTGCCAGCAGTTTAAACACCAACACCGGGGAGCTGTTTTTT CASSLNTNTGELFF
TRBJ2-2 NA TRBD2 TRBV28 TGTGCCAGCAGTTTCCCCGGGCTAGCGGGAGCTGGGACCGGGGAGCTGTTTTTT CASSFPGLAGAGTGELFF
TRBJ1-1 NA NA TRBV7-8 TGTGCCAGCAGCACCACGTACGGGGTAGAAGCTTTCTTT CASSTTYGVEAFF
TRBJ1-1 NA TRBD1 TRBV4-3 TGCGCCAGCAGCCAACACCCCCAGGGGGGCACTGAAGCTTTCTTT CASSQHPQGGTEAFF